This T cell receptor (beta chain) was profiled in a study of PD-1 blockade in classical Hodgkin lymphoma. Every patient had relapsed following autologous stem cell transplantation, and cohorts differed in brentuximab vedotin exposure. The study, taken as a whole, reports: The origin of the repertoire differences remains undefined, with disease activity or prior therapy as possible causes. When nivolumab was started under 1 year after ASCT, patients were excluded. Reports indicated that newly diagnosed patients had lower baseline TCR diversity than healthy donors did.

This CDR3 comprises 15 residues. Looked up from germline, CDR1 is SGHRS and CDR2 is YFSETQ. The J segment lost 3 bases and the V segment lost 0 bases, leaving 5 bases of the junction unmatched. Sequencing used immunoSEQ multiplex PCR; TCRdb keeps in-frame clones, though not all of them. The repertoire holds 12,000 or so clones, with 85% as singletons. Concerning this clone: Its antigen is as yet unknown.

The J gene is TRBJ2-7, the V gene TRBV5-1; 8 positions agree with TRBD2. The input for sequencing was peripheral blood mononuclear cells (PBMCs), taken at baseline. This sequence was found in a human donor with classical Hodgkin lymphoma. Here the CDR3 DNA reads TGCGCCAGCAGCTTGGGGTTGACTAGCGACTACGAGCAGTACTTC. It encodes CASSLGLTSDYEQYF.